This T cell receptor beta chain came from a study of shared clonotypes between healthy human individuals. Each unsorted PBMC replicate got 300 ng genomic DNA, around 30,000 genomes. Profiled with immunoSEQ multiplex PCR; TCRdb holds only in-frame clones, not every one. The sample records about 480,000 clones, over 60% being singletons. The sequenced sample was PBMCs. This receptor was identified in a woman in her forties in good health. Some clones in this sample may be carry-over from other donors' samples.

CDR3 residues: CASSEPAASSYNEQFF. CDR3 DNA sequence: TGTGCCAGCAGTGAACCAGCGGCAAGCTCCTACAATGAGCAGTTCTTC. This chain links TRBV2 with TRBJ2-1; a weak D match, TRBD2 (5 bases). V lost 2 bases and J 0 bases, leaving 11 bases between the germline ends. The CDR3 spans 16 residues. CDR1 is SNHLY, CDR2 FYNNEI, per germline.